This TCR beta chain is drawn from a study of OX40 agonist ivuxolimab in advanced cancers. About the study: The patients received ivuxolimab by intravenous route every 2 weeks at 0.01 to 10 mg/kg. Regarding the study as a whole: Both blood CD4+ and CD8+ T cells showed clonal growth by week 6 at 0.1 to 3.0 mg/kg. The study found among the lowest clonal expansion in partial responders at 0.1-3.0 mg/kg.

Concerning this clone: No antigen is known for it.

Exclusion applied to patients with autoimmune disease history or systemic immunosuppression. Trimming cost V 7 bases and J 6 bases, with 15 bases left between them. CDR3 length: 14 residues. Germline V lookup: CDR1 MDHEN, CDR2 SYDVKM. TCRdb keeps only in-frame clones here, not all; method: immunoSEQ multiplex PCR. The table shows around 66,000 clones, with around 89% occurring only once. The rearrangement links TRBV28 to TRBJ1-4, with D unclear. The specimen was CD4+ or CD8+ T cells sorted from blood, collected in a trial of the OX40 agonist ivuxolimab. The receptor was derived from an adult with an advanced solid tumor such as melanoma, head and neck, liver or kidney cancer. The CDR3 here is CASNRRILDEKLFF. CDR3 in DNA: TGTGCCAGCAATAGACGGATCCTTGATGAAAAACTGTTTTTT. The whole variable domain, remainder taken from reference TRBV28 and TRBJ1-4, is DVKVTQSSRYLVKRTGEKVFLECVQDMDHENMFWYRQDPGLGLRLIYFSYDVKMKEKGDIPEGYSVSREKKERFSLILESASTNQTSMYLCASNRRILDEKLFFGSGTQLSVL.